These 28 T cell receptor beta chains originate from one sample sequenced in a study of spatial heterogeneity in lung cancer. Time point described: sample taken at primary tumor resection. Via MiXCR, TCRdb re-called the 5' RACE reads, giving one row per CDR3 protein. The sample shows roughly 80,000 distinct CDR3 sequences, roughly 8% of them seen only once. The sequences come from PBMCs, collected at surgery. These receptors were collected from a male donor with early-stage non-small cell lung cancer.

Many counts were recorded for this clonotype. The V call is TRBV7-2, the J call TRBJ2-3; TRBD2 agrees at 9 bases. CDR1 SGHTA and CDR2 FQGNSA come from the germline V gene. The CDR3 is 16 residues long. With 3 bases clipped from V and 4 bases from J, the junction kept 8 bases outside the gene matches. CDR3 sequence: CASSLGTSILADTQYF. The CDR3, as DNA: TGTGCCAGCAGCTTGGGGACTAGCATATTAGCAGATACGCAGTATTTT.

This clonotype was picked up many times. This chain connects TRBV5-1 to TRBJ2-5; 7 bases line up with TRBD2. From germline, CDR1 is SGHRS and CDR2 YFSETQ. This CDR3 has 14 residues. Trimming cost V 4 bases and J 2 bases; bases outside gene matches: 5. The CDR3 coding sequence is TGCGCCAGCAGCCTCGAAGCGGGACAAGAGACCCAGTACTTC. Residues: CASSLEAGQETQYF.

The rearrangement joins TRBV20-1 to TRBJ2-5; possible D gene TRBD1, 5 bases. CDR3 length: 12 amino acids. The germline V and J ends were trimmed by 3 bases and 3 bases, with 8 bases remaining between them. The germline V gene encodes CDR1 DFQATT and CDR2 SNEGSKA (reference sequence). The CDR3 loop is CSASPGKETQYF. CDR3 nucleotide sequence: TGCAGTGCTAGTCCAGGGAAAGAGACCCAGTACTTC.

The rearrangement uses TRBV5-4 and TRBJ2-3, with D possibly matching TRBD1 (5 bases). This CDR3 has 13 residues. Germline CDR1 is SGHNT and CDR2 is YYREEE (reference sequence). Trimming stripped 5 bases from V and 2 bases from J, with 9 bases between. In DNA form, the CDR3 reads TGTGCCAGCAGGGGGCGGACCACAGATACGCAGTATTTT. Residues: CASRGRTTDTQYF.

The sample holds a few counts of this clonotype. One end of the junction varies from germline; a read error may be responsible. The chain couples TRBV7-7 to TRBJ2-5, with no clear D. Germline V gene data show CDR1 as SSHAT and CDR2 as FNYEAQ (reference sequence). The CDR3 spans 11 residues. The CDR3 DNA reads TGTGCTAGCAGCCCTGGGGAGACCCAGTACTTC. As protein: CASSPGETQYF. Combining the CDR3 with reference TRBV7-7 and TRBJ2-5 gives the whole variable domain GAGVSQSPRYKVTKRGQDVTLRCDPISSHATLYWYQQALGQGPEFLTYFNYEAQPDKSGLPSDRFSAERPEGSISTLTIQRTEQRDSAMYRCASSPGETQYFGPGTRLLVL.

This clonotype was counted at least ten times. The rearrangement joins TRBV13 to TRBJ2-5; D call uncertain. Trimming removed 5 bases from V and 4 bases from J, with 17 bases in between. Germline values: CDR1 PRHDT, CDR2 FYEKMQ (reference sequence). The CDR3 consists of 15 residues. CDR3 sequence reads: CASSTAGPRGETQYF. For the CDR3, the DNA is TGTGCCAGCAGCACTGCCGGGCCCCGCGGAGAGACCCAGTACTTC.

Ten or more counts support this clonotype. The rearrangement uses TRBV2 and TRBJ1-1, with D possibly matching TRBD1 (5 bases). CDR3 length equals 13 residues. CDR1 SNHLY and CDR2 FYNNEI come from the germline V gene. The V end was cut by 6 bases, the J end by 7 bases, with 15 bases between. This CDR3 reads CASRGGIESEAFF. Here the CDR3 DNA reads TGTGCCAGCAGGGGGGGGATTGAAAGTGAAGCTTTCTTT.

This clonotype has a count of ten or more. This rearrangement joins TRBV10-3 to TRBJ2-2, with a tentative D call TRBD1 (5 bases). V was trimmed by 4 bases and J by 8 bases, leaving 14 bases between them. Germline V gene data show CDR1 as ENHRY and CDR2 as SYGVKD. This CDR3 comprises 14 residues. In DNA form, the CDR3 reads TGTGCCATCAGTGCCAGCAGGGAAGGAGGGGAGCTGTTTTTT. It specifies CAISASREGGELFF.

As to this clonotype: A junction boundary mismatches the germline segment, possibly from a read error. The gene calls are TRBV2 and TRBJ1-1, with D perhaps matching TRBD1 (5 bases). CDR1 and CDR2 from the germline V gene are SNHLY and FYNNEI. The CDR3 loop spans 14 amino acids. The CDR3 DNA is TGTGCCAGCAGTTCTTTAAGACAGAACACTGAAGCTCTCTTT. Translation gives CASSSLRQNTEALF.

This clonotype was seen repeatedly, ten times or more. The CDR3 loop is CSARVWGRAPDTQYF. The CDR3 bases are TGCAGTGCTAGAGTGTGGGGGAGGGCCCCAGATACGCAGTATTTT. The gene calls are TRBV20-1 and TRBJ2-3; TRBD2 aligns across 7 bases. Germline lookup yields CDR1 DFQATT and CDR2 SNEGSKA (reference sequence). This CDR3 comprises 15 residues. The J segment lost 4 bases and the V segment lost 1 base, leaving 8 bases of the junction unmatched.

The gene calls are TRBV7-9 and TRBJ1-2; the D gene is possibly TRBD1 (5 bases). The germline CDR1 and CDR2 sequences are SEHNR and FQNEAQ (reference sequence). This CDR3 region has 17 residues. V lost 4 bases and J lost 4, with 22 bases in between. The CDR3 protein is CASSSWSGEGNLYGYTF. CDR3 coding DNA: TGTGCCAGCAGCTCCTGGAGTGGGGAGGGGAATCTCTATGGCTACACCTTC.

Many counts were recorded for this clonotype. The rearrangement joins TRBV4-1 to TRBJ1-1; D perhaps matches TRBD1 (5 bases). This CDR3 spans 15 amino acids. Germline V gene data show CDR1 as MGHRA and CDR2 as YSYEKL. Trimming shortened V by 4 bases and J by 2 bases, and 14 bases separated the two germline ends. Here the CDR3 DNA reads TGCGCCAGCAGCCCATCGGGAAGGGGAAACACTGAAGCTTTCTTT. Protein sequence: CASSPSGRGNTEAFF.

This clonotype was seen more than once but under ten times. This chain links TRBV27 with TRBJ2-5; no firm D call. Trimming took off 3 bases at V and 5 bases at J, with 10 bases between the two ends. CDR3 length equals 13 residues. Per the germline V gene, CDR1 is MNHEY and CDR2 is SMNVEV (reference sequence). DNA of the CDR3: TGTGCCAGCAGTTTCGGGTATGGGGAGACCCAGTACTTC. It codes for CASSFGYGETQYF.

This chain connects TRBV5-1 to TRBJ2-7, with TRBD1 matching 7 bases. V lost 7 bases, J lost 3 bases, and 7 bases stayed unmatched. CDR3 length: 13 residues. CDR1 and CDR2 (germline): SGHRS, YFSETQ. The CDR3 is CASHRDSLYEQYF. Here the CDR3 DNA reads TGCGCCAGCCACCGGGACAGTCTCTACGAGCAGTACTTC.

This clonotype was seen only a few times. The gene calls are TRBV11-3 and TRBJ1-3; 7 bases match TRBD1. The CDR3 length is 14 residues. Trimming took 4 bases from V and 1 from J; bases not matched to a gene: 1. Germline values: CDR1 SGHNT, CDR2 YENEEA. For the CDR3, the DNA is TGTGCCAGCAGCTCGACAGGGTCTGGAAACACCATATATTTT. It specifies CASSSTGSGNTIYF.

The V call is TRBV20-1, the J call TRBJ2-7, with D perhaps matching TRBD1 (5 bases). CDR1 is DFQATT, CDR2 SNEGSKA, per germline (reference sequence). V lost 6 bases to trimming and J lost 2 bases, with 11 bases between them. This CDR3 has 12 residues. CDR3 sequence (DNA): TGCAGTGCCAGGGAAGACCCCTACGAGCAGTACTTC. This encodes CSAREDPYEQYF.

This clonotype was observed at least ten times. This chain uses TRBV11-2 with TRBJ2-3, with 8 bases lining up with TRBD2. CDR3 length: 15 residues. V gave up 1 base and J gave up 5 bases; unmatched junction bases: 5. Germline V gives CDR1 SGHAT, CDR2 FQNNGV. The CDR3 coding sequence is TGTGCCAGCAGCTTAGCGGGAGGGCCTGGAGATACGCAGTATTTT. The encoded protein is CASSLAGGPGDTQYF.

This clonotype was detected ten times or more. V gene TRBV4-1 combines with J gene TRBJ2-3; D is ambiguous. Trimming left V 6 bases short and J 0 bases short, with 13 bases between. CDR3 length: 15 residues. The germline CDR1 and CDR2 sequences are MGHRA and YSYEKL. CDR3 DNA sequence: TGCGCCAGCAGTCTAGGAGTTTTTAGCACAGATACGCAGTATTTT. Translating it yields CASSLGVFSTDTQYF.

The chain employs TRBV6-5 and TRBJ1-1, with a weak D call TRBD1 (6 bases). V lost 8 bases, J lost 1 base, and 14 bases lay in between. CDR3 length: 14 residues. Per the germline V gene, CDR1 is MNHEY and CDR2 is SVGAGI. DNA of the CDR3: TGTGCCAGCCACCGACAGGCGACGAACACTGAAGCTTTCTTT. Translated: CASHRQATNTEAFF.

This clonotype was seen more than once but under ten times. The DNA for the CDR3 is TGTGCCAGCAGCTTCCTGGACAGGCCCACCGGGGAGCTGTTTTTT. It translates to CASSFLDRPTGELFF. J is TRBJ2-2 and V is TRBV12-3 or TRBV12-4; the match to TRBD1 covers 7 bases. J was trimmed by 4 bases and V by 6 bases; bases with no gene match: 8. This CDR3 contains 15 residues.

This clonotype was counted a few times. The J gene is TRBJ2-7, the V gene TRBV5-1; 8 bases agree with TRBD1. The CDR3 sequence is 14 residues long. Per germline, CDR1 SGHRS and CDR2 YFSETQ. J was trimmed by 4 bases and V by 4 bases; bases with no gene match: 7. The CDR3 DNA follows: TGCGCCAGCAGCCAGGACAGGGAGTGGTACGAGCAGTACTTC. Its translation: CASSQDREWYEQYF.

On this clonotype: Just one base apart from a much larger clone, this may be a read error. Lacking the conserved final phenylalanine or tryptophan, this CDR3 likely reflects a read error. The chain recombines TRBV5-1 with TRBJ2-1; 10 nucleotides align to TRBD1. The CDR3 loop spans 15 amino acids. Germline trimming cut 3 bases from V and 8 bases from J; bases unmatched to any gene: 8. Per the germline V gene, CDR1 is SGHRS and CDR2 is YFSETQ. CDR3 residues: CASSWAGTGVDEQFY. The CDR3 coding sequence is TGCGCCAGCAGCTGGGCCGGGACAGGGGTCGATGAGCAGTTCTAC.

V is TRBV6-2 or TRBV6-3 and J is TRBJ2-3; D call uncertain. V was cut by 6 bases and J by 6 bases, with 16 bases left in between. Germline CDR1 reads MNHEY; CDR2 reads SVGEGT. This CDR3 is 14 amino acids long. The CDR3 region is CASSPRILADTQYF. Written as DNA, the CDR3 is TGTGCCAGCAGCCCTAGAATTTTAGCTGATACGCAGTATTTT.

Turning to this clonotype: This may be a read error, as it is one base from a much larger clone. V is TRBV29-1 and J is TRBJ1-5; TRBD1 might be the D (5 bases). Germline V CDR1 and CDR2: SQVTM, ANQGSEA. There are 13 residues in the CDR3. CDR3 DNA: TGCAGCGTGCAGGGTTCCAGCAATCAGCCCCAGCGTTTT. Amino acids: CSVQGSSNQPQRF.

This clonotype was detected only a few times. This chain joins TRBV5-5 and TRBJ2-2; D ambiguous. The V gene lost 5 bases and the J gene lost 3 bases, with 14 bases spanning the gap. This CDR3 is 15 amino acids long. Looked up from germline, CDR1 is SGHKS and CDR2 is YYEKEE (reference sequence). The CDR3 reads CASRKTEPYTGELFF. CDR3 bases: TGTGCCAGCAGGAAGACCGAACCTTACACCGGGGAGCTGTTTTTT.

This clonotype was counted only a few times. The chain combines TRBV5-1 with TRBJ1-4; 9 bases align to TRBD1. The CDR3 runs to 14 residues. V lost 0 bases and J lost 6; bases outside the gene matches: 0. CDR1 is SGHRS and CDR2 is YFSETQ in the germline V gene. The CDR3 reads CASSLGTGDEKLFF. CDR3 coding DNA: TGCGCCAGCAGCTTGGGGACAGGGGATGAAAAACTGTTTTTT.

This clonotype was seen only a few times. This CDR3 reads CASRPPGLANYEQYF. As DNA, the CDR3 is TGTGCCAGCAGGCCCCCGGGACTAGCGAACTACGAGCAGTACTTC. The chain links TRBV6-6 to TRBJ2-7, with 10 bases lining up with TRBD2. CDR1 MNHNY and CDR2 SVGAGI come from the germline V gene (reference sequence). The CDR3 sequence is 15 residues long. V was clipped by 6 bases and J by 3 bases; unmatched bases: 8.

This clonotype was counted many times. The chain links TRBV4-1 to TRBJ2-3; D remains ambiguous. Per the germline V gene, CDR1 is MGHRA and CDR2 is YSYEKL. This CDR3 spans 13 amino acids. V dropped 1 base and J dropped 5 bases, with 7 bases sitting between them. CDR3 bases: TGCGCCAGCAGCCAAGGGCTGCAAGATACGCAGTATTTT. Protein product: CASSQGLQDTQYF.